Sequencing of this TCR beta chain was carried out in a study of chemoradiotherapy in HPV16-positive cancers (dated by TCRdb to between 2022 and 2023). Notes on the research overall: Candidate HPV-specific T-cell clones and common TCR motifs were defined by functional T-cell assays performed on cells from two HPV16-positive patients. Whether T-cell immunity against the HPV oncoproteins E6 and E7 changes during chemoradiotherapy and whether survival is affected by this immunity were examined in the study. The candidate HPV-specific TCRs and motifs were then tracked in TCR repertoires from more than 85 patients with HPV-related cancers. Broader findings and caveats from the paper: Improved recurrence-free survival in HPV16-positive patients was associated with expansion of HPV-responsive T cells during chemoradiotherapy. Only two HPV16-positive patients were used to derive the functional definition of HPV-specific T cells, and the survival association was reported for HPV16-positive patients. Expansion of candidate HPV-specific clones and E7-related TCR motifs was observed in the tumor microenvironment during treatment, whereas no such expansion was observed for non-HPV-specific T cells.

Preparation of the library involved the immunoSEQ multiplex PCR assay. The immuneACCESS repertoire file appears here via TCRdb, limited to in-frame rearrangements. These files lack a portion of the clones; in checked studies, under half of the deficit traces to unresolved V genes, and the cause of the others is not known. Within this sample are roughly 34,000 clones, with around 86% of them counted one time only. The top ten clonotypes cover 2.1% of the sample. As regards this clone: Its antigen is currently not known. No base quality values were provided; no much bigger clone lies one nucleotide off.

From its cysteine to its phenylalanine, the CDR3 spans 14 amino acids. Only the CDR3 portion is preserved as DNA: 42 bases, with reading frame beginning at the first base. The V end loses 4 bases and the J end loses 8 bases, and a stretch of 17 bases separates them. For CDR1 and CDR2, the germline V gene (reference sequence) lists LNHNV and YYDKDF. Repertoires were sampled repeatedly over the course of chemoradiotherapy, so clonal expansion could be followed in the tumor microenvironment. This clonotype originated in a human donor with HPV-associated anogenital cancer. The chain is assembled from TRBV15 and TRBJ1-2; no D segment can be confidently identified. Material: blood, obtained from a patient who underwent chemoradiotherapy. The bases read TGTGCCACCAGCACTCAACCTAAATTTTACGGCTACACCTTC. It translates to CATSTQPKFYGYTF.